The rows below give T cell receptor beta chains drawn from one sample of a study of T-cell reconstitution after alpha-beta-depleted transplantation in children. TCRdb used MiXCR to reprocess the PCR reads, holding one entry per CDR3 protein. The sample lists 440,000 or so distinct CDR3 sequences, about 45% occurring once. Sequenced material: PBMCs, taken before TCRalphabeta/CD19-depleted stem cell transplant. The receptor set was obtained from a girl aged 2 to 9 with aplastic anemia, due to receive a stem cell transplant. Each CDR3 is given with its conserved first and last residue. D genes are given only for firm matches. Size is stated for part of the rows, as once, few or many counts, or as a class when the clone is expanded.

>TRBV7-8|large|TRBJ1-1|TRBD1|16
CASSLAGTGAPLSAFF
TGTGCCAGCAGCTTAGCAGGGACAGGAGCCCCATTGTCGGCTTTCTTT
>TRBV11-2|many|TRBJ2-7|NA|15
CASSPIQGKSYEQYF
TGTGCCAGCAGCCCCATCCAGGGGAAGTCCTACGAGCAGTACTTC
>TRBV15|NA|TRBJ2-7|NA|15
CATSRDLGRGREQYF
TGTGCCACCAGCAGAGATCTCGGCAGGGGGAGGGAGCAGTACTTC
>TRBV10-3|NA|TRBJ2-1|TRBD2|18
CAISEEGRLAGVYNEQFF
TGTGCCATCAGCGAGGAGGGTAGACTAGCGGGAGTGTACAATGAGCAGTTCTTC
>TRBV5-1|many|TRBJ2-3|NA|15
CASSLGDVSTDTQYF
TGCGCCAGCAGCTTGGGAGACGTTAGCACAGATACGCAGTATTTT
>TRBV5-1|NA|TRBJ2-2|NA|16
CASSSRTGTNTGELFF
TGCGCCAGCAGCTCCCGGACTGGAACGAACACCGGGGAGCTGTTTTTT
>TRBV20-1|few|TRBJ2-1|TRBD2|17
CSARADGGGRARDEQFF
TGCAGTGCTAGAGCGGACGGGGGCGGGAGGGCCAGGGATGAGCAGTTCTTC
>TRBV6-1|NA|TRBJ1-6|NA|13
CASSQGSNSPLHF
TGTGCCAGCAGTCAGGGGTCCAATTCACCCCTCCACTTT
>TRBV5-6|few|TRBJ2-5|NA|14
CASSLGGVAETQYF
TGTGCCAGCAGCTTGGGGGGGGTGGCGGAGACCCAGTACTTC
>TRBV20-1|many|TRBJ1-5|TRBD1|15
CSAIGTAYSNQPQHF
TGCAGTGCTATCGGGACAGCTTATAGCAATCAGCCCCAGCATTTT
>TRBV28|NA|TRBJ2-3|NA|15
CASSLGKRAKDTQYF
TGTGCCAGCAGTTTGGGAAAGAGGGCTAAGGATACGCAGTATTTT
>TRBV5-1|many|TRBJ2-2|TRBD2|16
CASRPTSGRNTGELFF
TGCGCCAGCAGGCCAACTAGCGGGAGAAACACCGGGGAGCTGTTTTTT
>TRBV29-1|NA|TRBJ2-6|NA|12
CSVEDQAAGLTF
TGCAGCGTTGAAGATCAGGCAGCCGGCCTGACTTTC
>TRBV6-1|NA|TRBJ2-2|NA|15
CASSPRARDTGELFF
TGTGCCAGCAGTCCCCGGGCCCGGGACACCGGGGAGCTGTTTTTT
>TRBV7-8|NA|TRBJ2-1|TRBD2|15
CASSLVSGNYNEQFF
TGTGCCAGCAGCTTAGTCAGCGGGAACTACAATGAGCAGTTCTTC
>TRBV20-1|NA|TRBJ2-7|NA|14
CSARDLGRNYEQYF
TGCAGTGCTAGAGATCTGGGCAGGAACTACGAGCAGTACTTC
>TRBV20-1|few|TRBJ2-2|NA|16
CSARDKGGQSTGELFF
TGCAGTGCTAGAGATAAGGGCGGCCAATCCACCGGGGAGCTGTTTTTT
>TRBV14|NA|TRBJ2-7|TRBD2|19
CASSQARTSGSSPSYEQYF
TGTGCCAGCAGCCAAGCGCGGACTAGCGGGAGTTCTCCCTCCTACGAGCAGTACTTC
>TRBV15|NA|TRBJ2-7|NA|15
CATSRDQGGVDEQYF
TGTGCCACCAGCAGAGATCAGGGGGGCGTAGACGAGCAGTACTTC
>TRBV7-8|many|TRBJ2-1|TRBD2|15
CASSIQRGSYNEQFF
TGTGCCAGCAGCATCCAGCGGGGCTCCTACAATGAGCAGTTCTTC
>TRBV3-1|NA|TRBJ2-3|NA|14
CASSQSLAIDTQYF
TGTGCCAGCAGCCAATCGCTAGCGATAGATACGCAGTATTTT
>TRBV5-1|NA|TRBJ2-2|NA|19
CASSLVAGHLEGRTGELFF
TGCGCCAGCAGCTTGGTCGCGGGACACTTAGAAGGACGCACCGGGGAGCTGTTTTTT
>TRBV2|NA|TRBJ2-3|TRBD2|14
CASKPRETRYTQYF
TGTGCCAGCAAGCCGCGGGAGACCCGGTATACGCAGTATTTT
>TRBV20-1|NA|TRBJ2-7|NA|12
CSALRESYEQYF
TGCAGTGCTTTGCGGGAATCCTACGAGCAGTACTTC
>TRBV9|NA|TRBJ2-1|NA|18
CASSATTGGEESGRGQFF
TGTGCCAGCAGCGCAACGACAGGGGGCGAAGAGAGCGGGAGGGGGCAGTTCTTC
>TRBV20-1|once|TRBJ2-1|TRBD2|17
CSAATSGRKGFYNEQFF
TGCAGTGCCGCGACTAGCGGGAGAAAGGGATTCTACAATGAGCAGTTCTTC
>TRBV15|few|TRBJ2-7|NA|12
CATSGQSYEQYF
TGTGCCACCAGCGGACAGTCCTACGAGCAGTACTTC
>TRBV5-1|NA|TRBJ1-1|NA|13
CASSDIPSTEAFF
TGCGCCAGCTCGGACATCCCCAGCACTGAAGCTTTCTTT
>TRBV29-1|many|TRBJ1-1|NA|13
CSVEMVSYTEAFF
TGCAGCGTTGAGATGGTCTCCTACACTGAAGCTTTCTTT
>TRBV10-2|many|TRBJ1-1|NA|14
CASTAEGGSTEAFF
TGCGCCAGCACTGCGGAGGGGGGTTCCACTGAAGCTTTCTTT
>TRBV6-5|NA|TRBJ2-7|TRBD2|15
CASSSTTSGAYEQYF
TGTGCCAGCAGTTCAACAACTAGCGGGGCCTACGAGCAGTACTTC
>TRBV7-9|NA|TRBJ1-4|NA|14
CDSSSPGGNEKLFF
TGTGACAGCAGCTCACCAGGAGGCAATGAAAAACTGTTTTTT
>TRBV20-1|NA|TRBJ2-7|NA|15
CSARDRIAVSYEQYF
TGCAGTGCTAGAGATCGGATAGCGGTCTCCTACGAGCAGTACTTC
>TRBV20-1|NA|TRBJ2-7|NA|14
CSARDRGSSYEQYF
TGCAGTGCTAGAGATCGGGGCAGCTCCTACGAGCAGTACTTC
>TRBV6-2/TRBV6-3|many|TRBJ2-1|TRBD2|15
CASSQLAGGPNEQFF
TGTGCCAGCAGTCAATTAGCGGGAGGGCCGAATGAGCAGTTCTTC
>TRBV7-9|many|TRBJ2-1|TRBD2|14
CASSFSSGTSKQFF
TGTGCCAGCAGCTTCTCTAGCGGGACATCGAAGCAGTTCTTC
>TRBV6-5|few|TRBJ2-2|NA|17
CASSYSTGTRGVGELFF
TGTGCCAGCAGTTACTCTACCGGGACAAGAGGAGTCGGGGAGCTGTTTTTT
>TRBV20-1|NA|TRBJ2-5|NA|16
CSARDLTGPPLETQYF
TGCAGTGCTAGAGATCTCACGGGACCGCCTTTAGAGACCCAGTACTTC
>TRBV5-1|few|TRBJ2-3|NA|13
CASSSGRTDTQYF
TGCGCCAGCAGCTCGGGGAGGACAGATACGCAGTATTTT
>TRBV11-2|NA|TRBJ2-5|TRBD2|20
CASSDYRDYRPGRVIETQYF
TGTGCCAGCAGCGATTACCGGGACTACCGACCGGGGAGGGTCATCGAGACCCAGTACTTC
>TRBV20-1|many|TRBJ2-3|NA|13
CSASGADTDTQYF
TGCAGTGCCTCCGGAGCGGACACGGATACGCAGTATTTT
>TRBV4-1|NA|TRBJ2-7|NA|15
CASSQVNDGTYEQYF
TGCGCCAGCAGCCAAGTCAACGACGGGACCTACGAGCAGTACTTC
>TRBV10-3|many|TRBJ1-2|TRBD1|18
CAISEPRQGRDLNYGYTF
TGTGCCATCAGTGAGCCGAGACAGGGCCGAGACTTAAACTATGGCTACACCTTC
>TRBV9|many|TRBJ2-1|NA|17
CASSLRRSGARRNEQFF
TGTGCCAGCAGCCTACGACGGTCGGGAGCCCGGCGAAATGAGCAGTTCTTC
>TRBV3-1|NA|TRBJ1-1|NA|13
CASSQRRGTEAFF
TGTGCCAGCAGCCAACGTCGGGGGACTGAAGCTTTCTTT
>TRBV27|few|TRBJ2-7|TRBD2|14
CASSLWGLAGEQYF
TGTGCCAGCAGTTTATGGGGACTAGCGGGCGAGCAGTACTTC
>TRBV6-1|NA|TRBJ2-5|TRBD2|14
CASSRSGSAETQYF
TGTGCCAGCAGTCGTAGCGGGAGTGCGGAGACCCAGTACTTC
>TRBV12-3/TRBV12-4|many|TRBJ2-2|TRBD2|17
CASSFKLAELNTGELFF
TGTGCCAGCAGTTTTAAACTAGCGGAGCTAAACACCGGGGAGCTGTTTTTT
>TRBV12-3/TRBV12-4|many|TRBJ2-2|TRBD2|16
CASSLTSGSIPGELFF
TGTGCCAGCAGTCTGACTAGCGGGAGTATCCCCGGGGAGCTGTTTTTT
>TRBV4-2|NA|TRBJ2-5|NA|12
CASSHGPETQYF
TGTGCCAGCAGCCACGGACCAGAGACCCAGTACTTC
>TRBV12-3/TRBV12-4|many|TRBJ1-5|TRBD1|16
CASSNRQGGSNQPQHF
TGTGCCAGCAGCAACCGACAGGGCGGTAGCAATCAGCCCCAGCATTTT
>TRBV5-5|NA|TRBJ2-2|TRBD1|17
CASSFPSGQANTGELFF
TGTGCCAGCAGCTTCCCCTCGGGACAGGCGAACACCGGGGAGCTGTTTTTT
>TRBV12-5|NA|TRBJ2-1|NA|15
CASGLDSPWGDEQFF
TGTGCTAGTGGTTTGGACTCCCCCTGGGGCGATGAGCAGTTCTTC
>TRBV12-3/TRBV12-4|many|TRBJ2-7|TRBD2|14
CASSPPGGNYEQYF
TGTGCCAGCAGTCCGCCGGGAGGGAACTACGAGCAGTACTTC
>TRBV20-1|few|TRBJ2-3|NA|13
CSARDNRRGTQYF
TGCAGTGCTAGAGATAACCGAAGGGGTACGCAGTATTTT